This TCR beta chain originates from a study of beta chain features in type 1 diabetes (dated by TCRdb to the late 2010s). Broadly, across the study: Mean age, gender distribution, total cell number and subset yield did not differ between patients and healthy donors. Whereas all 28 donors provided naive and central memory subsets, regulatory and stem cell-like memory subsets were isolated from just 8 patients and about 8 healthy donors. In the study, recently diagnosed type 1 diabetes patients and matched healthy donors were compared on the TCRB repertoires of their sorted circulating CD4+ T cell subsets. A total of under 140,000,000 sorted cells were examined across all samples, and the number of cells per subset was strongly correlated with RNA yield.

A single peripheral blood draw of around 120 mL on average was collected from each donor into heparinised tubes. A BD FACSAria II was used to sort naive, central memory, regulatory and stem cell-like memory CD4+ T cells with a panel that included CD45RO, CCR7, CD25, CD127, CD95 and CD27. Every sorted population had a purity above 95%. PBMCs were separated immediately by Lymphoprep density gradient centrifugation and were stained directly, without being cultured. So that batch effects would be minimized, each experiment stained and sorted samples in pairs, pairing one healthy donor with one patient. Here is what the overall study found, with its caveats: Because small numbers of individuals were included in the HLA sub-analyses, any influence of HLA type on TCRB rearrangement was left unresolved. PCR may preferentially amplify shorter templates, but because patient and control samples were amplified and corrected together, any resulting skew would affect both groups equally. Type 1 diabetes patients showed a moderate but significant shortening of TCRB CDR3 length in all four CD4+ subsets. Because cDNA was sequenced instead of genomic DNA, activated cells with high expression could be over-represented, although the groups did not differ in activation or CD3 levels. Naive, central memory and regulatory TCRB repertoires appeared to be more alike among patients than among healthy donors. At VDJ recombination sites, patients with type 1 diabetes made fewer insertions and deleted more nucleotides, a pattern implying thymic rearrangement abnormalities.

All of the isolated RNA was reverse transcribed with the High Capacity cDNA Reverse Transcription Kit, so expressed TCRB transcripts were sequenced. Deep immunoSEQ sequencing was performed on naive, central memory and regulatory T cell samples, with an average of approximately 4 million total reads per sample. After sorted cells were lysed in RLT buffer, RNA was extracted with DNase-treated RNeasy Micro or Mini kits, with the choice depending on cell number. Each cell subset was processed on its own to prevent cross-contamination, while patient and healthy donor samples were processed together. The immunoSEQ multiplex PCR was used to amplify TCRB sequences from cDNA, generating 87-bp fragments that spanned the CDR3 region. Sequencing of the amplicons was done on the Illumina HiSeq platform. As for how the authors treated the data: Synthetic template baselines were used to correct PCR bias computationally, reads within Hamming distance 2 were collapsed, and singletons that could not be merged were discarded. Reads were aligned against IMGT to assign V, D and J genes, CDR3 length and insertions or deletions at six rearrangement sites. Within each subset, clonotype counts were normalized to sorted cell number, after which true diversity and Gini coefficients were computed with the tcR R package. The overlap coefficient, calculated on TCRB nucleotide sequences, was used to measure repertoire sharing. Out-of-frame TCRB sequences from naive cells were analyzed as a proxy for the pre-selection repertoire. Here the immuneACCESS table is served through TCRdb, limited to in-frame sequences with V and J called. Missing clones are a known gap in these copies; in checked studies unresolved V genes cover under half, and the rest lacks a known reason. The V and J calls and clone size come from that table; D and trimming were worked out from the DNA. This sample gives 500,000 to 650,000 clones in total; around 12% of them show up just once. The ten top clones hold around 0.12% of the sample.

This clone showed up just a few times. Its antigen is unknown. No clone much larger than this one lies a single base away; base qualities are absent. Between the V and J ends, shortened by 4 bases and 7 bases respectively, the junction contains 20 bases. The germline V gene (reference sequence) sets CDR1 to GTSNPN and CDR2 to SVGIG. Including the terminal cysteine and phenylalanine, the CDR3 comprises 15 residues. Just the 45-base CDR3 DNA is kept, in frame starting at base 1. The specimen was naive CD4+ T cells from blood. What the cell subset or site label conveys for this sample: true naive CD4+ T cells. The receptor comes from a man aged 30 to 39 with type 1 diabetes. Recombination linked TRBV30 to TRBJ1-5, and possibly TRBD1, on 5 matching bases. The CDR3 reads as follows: CAWTPGAGGGQPQHF. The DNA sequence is TGTGCCTGGACACCCGGGGCGGGAGGCGGCCAGCCCCAGCATTTT.